A selection of T cell receptor beta chains follows, all from one sample in a study of shared clonotypes between healthy human individuals. TCRdb's table, derived via immunoSEQ multiplex PCR, lists solely in-frame clones and lacks some. The data show some 2,100,000 clones, under 97% seen once. The source material was naive CD4+ T cells sorted from blood. Source of these receptors: a man aged 18-30 years in good health. CDR3s include the opening cysteine and the closing phenylalanine or tryptophan. A D gene is named only where the DNA matches it firmly. Expanded clones get a size class; other rows say once, few or many, or leave the size out.

DNA | CDR3 | V | D | size | J
TGCGCCAGCAGTGAGTCGGGCGGGGGGGTCTACGAGCAGTACTTC | CASSESGGGVYEQYF | TRBV10-1 | TRBD2 | - | TRBJ2-7
TGCGCCAGCAGCTTGGAGACAGGGGGCGATGGCTACACCTTC | CASSLETGGDGYTF | TRBV5-1 | TRBD1 | - | TRBJ1-2
TGTGCCAGCAGTTCCGGGACTTCGGTCTCCTACGAGCAGTACTTC | CASSSGTSVSYEQYF | TRBV7-9 | - | - | TRBJ2-7
TGTGCCAGCAGCACGACAGGGGATGGCAATCAGCCCCAGCATTTT | CASSTTGDGNQPQHF | TRBV6-6 | TRBD1 | - | TRBJ1-5
TGTGCCAGCAGCCAAAAGAAGTCGGACGCGCGGGCTTTCTTT | CASSQKKSDARAFF | TRBV7-9 | - | - | TRBJ1-1
TGCAGCGTTGAAGAAGGAGGCGAGCAGTACTTC | CSVEEGGEQYF | TRBV29-1 | - | - | TRBJ2-7
TGTGCCATCAGCCTTAGCGGAAACTACGAGCAGTACTTC | CAISLSGNYEQYF | TRBV10-3 | - | - | TRBJ2-7
TGTGCCAGCAGCTTAATGGGCGGCTACACCTTC | CASSLMGGYTF | TRBV7-9 | - | - | TRBJ1-2
TGCGCCAGCAGCTTGGCAGGGTCCTCTGGAAACACCATATATTTT | CASSLAGSSGNTIYF | TRBV5-1 | - | - | TRBJ1-3
TGTGCCTGGAGTGTACTTAAAGCCAGGGAAGGAAACACCATATATTTT | CAWSVLKAREGNTIYF | TRBV30 | - | - | TRBJ1-3
TGTGCCACCTCCCGGGCCCCGAACACCGGGGAGCTGTTTTTT | CATSRAPNTGELFF | TRBV6-5 | - | - | TRBJ2-2
TGCGCCAGCAGCTTTGGTCCGACAAGTCCATCTTCTGAAGCTTTCTTT | CASSFGPTSPSSEAFF | TRBV5-1 | - | - | TRBJ1-1
TGTGCCAGCAGCCAGATACAGGGGACAAACTATGGCTACACCTTC | CASSQIQGTNYGYTF | TRBV7-8 | TRBD1 | - | TRBJ1-2
TGCGCCAGCAGACAGGAGGTCGATGGCTACACCTTC | CASRQEVDGYTF | TRBV5-1 | - | - | TRBJ1-2
TGTGCCAGCAGCTTGGGGGGAGGAATCAATCAGCCCCAGCATTTT | CASSLGGGINQPQHF | TRBV9 | - | - | TRBJ1-5
TGTGCCAGCAGTTATAAGAGAAGCACCTACGAGCAGTACTTC | CASSYKRSTYEQYF | TRBV6-6 | - | - | TRBJ2-7
TGTGCCTGGAGTGTAAAACGGACTAGCGGGGTTACAGATACGCAGTATTTT | CAWSVKRTSGVTDTQYF | TRBV30 | TRBD2 | - | TRBJ2-3
TGTGCCAGCAGCCTCCCGACAGCAACTAATGAAAAACTGTTTTTT | CASSLPTATNEKLFF | TRBV7-9 | - | - | TRBJ1-4
TGTGCCAGCAGTTATTCCGGACAGTGGGAGACCCAGTACTTC | CASSYSGQWETQYF | TRBV6-5 | - | - | TRBJ2-5
TGTGCCAGCAGTGAATCAGGGGGGGCTAATGAAAAACTGTTTTTT | CASSESGGANEKLFF | TRBV6-1 | TRBD1 | - | TRBJ1-4
TGTGCCAGCAGCTTCCTAGGGGAAGAGACCCAGTACTTC | CASSFLGEETQYF | TRBV7-2 | - | - | TRBJ2-5
TGCGCCAGCAGTCGAGGGGACCCGAACACCGGGGAGCTGTTTTTT | CASSRGDPNTGELFF | TRBV5-1 | - | - | TRBJ2-2
TGTGCCAGCAGCCCTCGGACAGGGGTGGAAAACACCATATATTTT | CASSPRTGVENTIYF | TRBV9 | TRBD1 | - | TRBJ1-3
TGCGCCAGCAGCCCCGGGATCAATCAGCCCCAGCATTTT | CASSPGINQPQHF | TRBV5-1 | - | - | TRBJ1-5
TGTGCCACCAGCAGAGATACAGCCTCTAATTCACCCCTCCACTTT | CATSRDTASNSPLHF | TRBV15 | - | - | TRBJ1-6
TGTGCCACCCTAGACGGGACAGGGAGGAACACTGAAGCTTTCTTT | CATLDGTGRNTEAFF | TRBV6-5 | TRBD1 | - | TRBJ1-1
TGTGCCAGCAGTTCCAGGAGTGTTGGCAATTCACCCCTCCACTTT | CASSSRSVGNSPLHF | TRBV27 | - | - | TRBJ1-6
TGTGCCAGCAGCTTAGCACCCGGGTTCACAGATACGCAGTATTTT | CASSLAPGFTDTQYF | TRBV7-2 | - | - | TRBJ2-3
TGCAGCGTTGTCAATCGGGACCAGGTAGATACGCAGTATTTT | CSVVNRDQVDTQYF | TRBV29-1 | - | - | TRBJ2-3
TGTGCCAGCAGTACCAGGATCAGGGATGGAAACACCATATATTTT | CASSTRIRDGNTIYF | TRBV2 | - | - | TRBJ1-3
TGTGCCAGCTCACCACCGAACAGTGAGCAGTTCTTC | CASSPPNSEQFF | TRBV18 | - | - | TRBJ2-1
TGTGCCAGCAGCCCGCAGACCTACGAGCAGTACTTC | CASSPQTYEQYF | TRBV7-2 | - | - | TRBJ2-7
TGTGCCTGGAGCGTACCCCTGGACAAGAGGATCTACGAGCAGTACTTC | CAWSVPLDKRIYEQYF | TRBV30 | - | - | TRBJ2-7
TGTGCCAGTAGAGACAGCGGGGGGCTGTTGGAGCAGTATTTT | CASRDSGGLLEQYF | TRBV19 | TRBD2 | - | TRBJ2-3
TGTGCCAGCAGTCGCACAAGCAATGAGCAGTTCTTC | CASSRTSNEQFF | TRBV6-5 | - | - | TRBJ2-1
TGTGCCAGCAGTTTTCTCGGAACTGAAGCTTTCTTT | CASSFLGTEAFF | TRBV6-6 | - | once | TRBJ1-1
TGTGCCAGCAGTCAGGGCACAACTCCCTACGAGCAGTACTTC | CASSQGTTPYEQYF | TRBV6-6 | - | - | TRBJ2-7
TGCGCCCAACCCAAACGTAGCGACGAGCAGTACTTC | CAQPKRSDEQYF | TRBV5-1 | - | - | TRBJ2-7
TGTGCCTGGAGTGACAGCCCTGAAGCTTTCTTT | CAWSDSPEAFF | TRBV30 | - | - | TRBJ1-1
TGTGCCAGCAGCCCCCCTCCTTGGACAGGATCCTACGAGCAGTACTTC | CASSPPPWTGSYEQYF | TRBV7-6 | TRBD1 | - | TRBJ2-7
TGTGCCAGCAGTGAGGGGACTATTAATGAAAAACTGTTTTTT | CASSEGTINEKLFF | TRBV28 | - | - | TRBJ1-4
TGTGCCAGCAGCTCCAGGGGGGTTAACAAAAACATTCAGTACTTC | CASSSRGVNKNIQYF | TRBV7-9 | - | - | TRBJ2-4
TGTGCCAGCAGCTTAGGAGGGATTGGACTTCTCGAGCAGTACTTC | CASSLGGIGLLEQYF | TRBV7-9 | - | - | TRBJ2-7
TGCGCCAGCAGCCAAGACGGTTTAGCGGGGATCTACAATGAGCAGTTCTTC | CASSQDGLAGIYNEQFF | TRBV4-3 | TRBD2 | - | TRBJ2-1
TGTGCCAGCAGCCTGAATGGGGGCTACACCTTC | CASSLNGGYTF | TRBV14 | - | - | TRBJ1-2
TGTGCCAGCTCACCAGGGGCACAGGGGGCTAATTCACCCCTCCACTTT | CASSPGAQGANSPLHF | TRBV18 | TRBD1 | - | TRBJ1-6
TGCGCCAGCAGCTTGGAACCGTCCTCGGACATTAATTCACCCCTCCACTTT | CASSLEPSSDINSPLHF | TRBV5-1 | - | - | TRBJ1-6